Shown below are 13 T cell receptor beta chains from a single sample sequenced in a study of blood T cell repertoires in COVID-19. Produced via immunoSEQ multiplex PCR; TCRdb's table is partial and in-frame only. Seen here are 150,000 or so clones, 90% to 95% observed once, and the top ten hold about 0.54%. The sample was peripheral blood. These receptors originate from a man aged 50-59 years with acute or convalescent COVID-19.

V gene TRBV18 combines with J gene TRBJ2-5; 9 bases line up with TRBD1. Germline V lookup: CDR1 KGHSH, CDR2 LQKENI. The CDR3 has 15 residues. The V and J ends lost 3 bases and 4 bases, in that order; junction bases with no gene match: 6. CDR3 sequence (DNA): TGTGCCAGCTCACCGACAGGGGGGATTGGAGAGACCCAGTACTTC. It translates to CASSPTGGIGETQYF.

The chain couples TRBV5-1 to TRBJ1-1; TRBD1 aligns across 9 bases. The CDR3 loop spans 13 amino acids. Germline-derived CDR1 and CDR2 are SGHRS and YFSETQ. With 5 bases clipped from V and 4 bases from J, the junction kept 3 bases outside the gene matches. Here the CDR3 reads CASSTGGGTEAFF. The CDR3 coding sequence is TGCGCCAGCAGTACAGGGGGCGGCACTGAAGCTTTCTTT. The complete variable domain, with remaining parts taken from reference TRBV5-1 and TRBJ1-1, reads KAGVTQTPRYLIKTRGQQVTLSCSPISGHRSVSWYQQTPGQGLQFLFEYFSETQRNKGNFPGRFSGRQFSNSRSEMNVSTLELGDSALYLCASSTGGGTEAFFGQGTRLTVV.

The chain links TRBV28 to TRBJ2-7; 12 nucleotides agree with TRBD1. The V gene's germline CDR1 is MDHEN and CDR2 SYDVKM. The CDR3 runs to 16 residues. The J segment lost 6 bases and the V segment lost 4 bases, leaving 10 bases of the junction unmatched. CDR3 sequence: CASSSLSGTGGGEQYV. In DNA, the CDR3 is TGTGCCAGCAGTTCCCTCTCCGGGACAGGGGGCGGCGAGCAGTACGTC.

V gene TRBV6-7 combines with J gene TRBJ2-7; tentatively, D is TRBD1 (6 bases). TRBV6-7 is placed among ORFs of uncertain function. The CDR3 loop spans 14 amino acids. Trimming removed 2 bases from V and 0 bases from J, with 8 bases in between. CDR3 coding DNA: TGTGCCAGCAGTTACCAGACAGGCTCCTACGAGCAGTACTTC. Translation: CASSYQTGSYEQYF.

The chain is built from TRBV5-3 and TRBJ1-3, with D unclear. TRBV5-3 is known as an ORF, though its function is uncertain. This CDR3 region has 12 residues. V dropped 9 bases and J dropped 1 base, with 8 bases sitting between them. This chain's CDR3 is CATYRSGNTIYF. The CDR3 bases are TGTGCCACCTACAGATCTGGAAACACCATATATTTT.

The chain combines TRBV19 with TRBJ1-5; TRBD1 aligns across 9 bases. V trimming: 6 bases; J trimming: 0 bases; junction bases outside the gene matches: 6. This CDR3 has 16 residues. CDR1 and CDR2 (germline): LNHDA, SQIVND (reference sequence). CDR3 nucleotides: TGTGCCAGTAGCCTTGGGACAGGGATTAGCAATCAGCCCCAGCATTTT. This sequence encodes CASSLGTGISNQPQHF.

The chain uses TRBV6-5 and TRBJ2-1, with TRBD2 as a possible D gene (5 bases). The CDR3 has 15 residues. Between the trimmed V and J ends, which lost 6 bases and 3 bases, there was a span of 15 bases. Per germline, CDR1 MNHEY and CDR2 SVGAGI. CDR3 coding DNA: TGTGCCAGCAGCCCGGGGTTTGATTTCTACAATGAGCAGTTCTTC. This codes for CASSPGFDFYNEQFF.

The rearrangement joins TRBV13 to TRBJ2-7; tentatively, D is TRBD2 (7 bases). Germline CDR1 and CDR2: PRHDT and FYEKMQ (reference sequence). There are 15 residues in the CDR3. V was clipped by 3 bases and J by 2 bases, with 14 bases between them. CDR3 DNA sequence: TGTGCCAGCAGCTTCGCGCGGGGGCGAACCTACGAGCAGTACGTC. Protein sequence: CASSFARGRTYEQYV.

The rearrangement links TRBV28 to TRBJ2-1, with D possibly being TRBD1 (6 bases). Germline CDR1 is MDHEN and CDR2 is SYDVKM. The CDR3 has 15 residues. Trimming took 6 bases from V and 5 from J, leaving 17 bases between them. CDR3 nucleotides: TGTGCCAGCAGATATGGACAGACGCCGAACAATGAGCAGTTCTTC. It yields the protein CASRYGQTPNNEQFF.

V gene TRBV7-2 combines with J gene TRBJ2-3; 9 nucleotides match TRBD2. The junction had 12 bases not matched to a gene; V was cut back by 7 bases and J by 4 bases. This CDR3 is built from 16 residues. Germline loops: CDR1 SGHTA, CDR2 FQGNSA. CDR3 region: CASNLGRGGPPDTQYF. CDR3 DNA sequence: TGTGCCAGCAATCTTGGGCGGGGGGGCCCCCCAGATACGCAGTATTTT.

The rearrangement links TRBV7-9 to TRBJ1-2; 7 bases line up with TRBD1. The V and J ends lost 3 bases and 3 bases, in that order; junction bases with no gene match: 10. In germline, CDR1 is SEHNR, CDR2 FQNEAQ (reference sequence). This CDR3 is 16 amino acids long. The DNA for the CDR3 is TGTGCCAGCAGCTTTGGTCAAGGGGGCAAGGACTATGGCTACACCTTC. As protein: CASSFGQGGKDYGYTF.

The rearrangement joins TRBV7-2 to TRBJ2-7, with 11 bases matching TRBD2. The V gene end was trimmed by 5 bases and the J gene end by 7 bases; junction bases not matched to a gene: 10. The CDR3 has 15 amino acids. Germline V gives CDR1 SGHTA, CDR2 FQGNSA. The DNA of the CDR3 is TGTGCCAGCAGCGTATATACTAGCGGGAGAAGGGAGCAGTACTTC. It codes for CASSVYTSGRREQYF.

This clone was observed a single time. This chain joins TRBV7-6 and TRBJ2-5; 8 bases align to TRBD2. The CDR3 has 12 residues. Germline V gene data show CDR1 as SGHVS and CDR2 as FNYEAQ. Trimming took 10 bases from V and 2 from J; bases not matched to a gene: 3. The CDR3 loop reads CAIRGGQETQYF. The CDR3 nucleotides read TGTGCCATCCGGGGGGGGCAAGAGACCCAGTACTTC.